A single sample gave rise to the 5 T cell receptor beta chains below, sequenced in a study of T cells expressing NK-cell markers. TCRdb re-called the 5' RACE reads and shows each CDR3 protein once, DNA omitted. The sample includes around 100,000 distinct CDR3 sequences. The sequenced sample consisted of blood T cells: a sorted CD56 or NKG2C T cell subset, CD4+ or CD8+ T cells, or bulk PBMC T cells (not recorded which). The receptors were gathered from a woman aged 18 to 75 in good health.

The gene calls are TRBV4-1 and TRBJ2-1; without DNA, the TCRdb call of TRBD2 cannot be checked. The germline CDR1 and CDR2 sequences are MGHRA and YSYEKL. There are 17 residues in the CDR3. CDR3 region: CASSPLKAGEIYNEQFF.

The rearrangement uses TRBV12-3 or TRBV12-4 and TRBJ2-2. The CDR3 length is 13 residues. The CDR3 protein is CASSFGYTGELFF.

The rearrangement uses TRBV23-1 and TRBJ2-5; TCRdb outputs TRBD2, but without DNA this stays unchecked. TRBV23-1 is an ORF, with its function uncertain. The CDR3 contains 20 residues. This chain's CDR3 is CASSQSGDRLSSGGGETQYF.

V usage is TRBV7-3 and J usage is TRBJ2-2. Germline V gene sequence: CDR1 SGHTA, CDR2 FQGTGA. CDR3 length: 16 residues. The CDR3 protein is CASSPQGGLGTGELFF.

J is TRBJ2-2 and V is TRBV25-1. Germline lookup yields CDR1 MGHDK and CDR2 SYGVNS. This CDR3 spans 12 amino acids. The CDR3 loop reads CASNLGSGELFF.